Here is one T cell receptor (beta chain) with its context. The target antigen is unknown. Amplification by 5'RACE using constant-segment primers produced TCR alpha and TCR beta cDNA libraries that carried sample barcodes and UMIs. TCRdb re-called the 5' RACE reads with MiXCR, one entry per CDR3 protein. The sample gives about 360,000 distinct CDR3 sequences, approximately 15% of which show up once; around a fifth is in the top ten. Trimming took 5 bases from V and 3 from J, leaving 14 bases between them. This CDR3 spans 15 amino acids. The germline CDR1 and CDR2 sequences are MNHEY and SVGEGT. The data were taken from a study of T-cell memory formation after mild COVID-19. The study's findings and limits: The CD4+ clones that contracted clustered mainly within CM and EM, and the CD8+ clones concentrated in EMRA.

The sequencing sample was made of PBMCs or a T cell subset sorted from them (not recorded which). The clonotype comes from a man between 18 and 29 years old who had mild COVID-19 (a few samples of this study predate the infection). Cell type and time point are not known. The chain couples TRBV6-2 or TRBV6-3 to TRBJ1-5, with D unresolved. The CDR3 coding sequence is TGTGCCAGCAGTCCGGCGGGAGCCTTCAATCAGCCCCAGCATTTT. It yields the protein CASSPAGAFNQPQHF.